This T cell receptor (beta chain) was recorded in a study of T-cell memory formation after mild COVID-19. This clonotype was detected a few times. Its target is not known. Study-level findings and limits: CD4+ contracting clones were found mainly in CM and EM, and CD8+ ones in EMRA. Clones contracting day 15 to 85 were balanced CD4/CD8; later expanders leaned CD4+.

5'RACE with constant-segment primers built TCRalpha and TCRbeta cDNA libraries with UMIs. TCRdb used MiXCR to reprocess the 5' RACE reads, holding one entry per CDR3 protein. The sample records over 450,000 distinct CDR3 sequences, around 20% being singletons. Germline loops: CDR1 LNHDA, CDR2 SQIVND (reference sequence). CDR3 length: 17 amino acids. Trimming left V 1 base short and J 9 bases short, with 19 bases between. The source is an adult woman who had mild COVID-19 (a few samples of this study predate the infection). Cell type and time point are not known. V is TRBV19 and J is TRBJ1-6; weak D call: TRBD1 (6 bases). Sequenced: PBMCs or a T cell subset sorted from them (not recorded which). The CDR3 DNA follows: TGTGCCAGTAGTATAGTTCCGCGACAGGTCTCTGGTTCACCCCTCCACTTT. Translated, it gives CASSIVPRQVSGSPLHF.